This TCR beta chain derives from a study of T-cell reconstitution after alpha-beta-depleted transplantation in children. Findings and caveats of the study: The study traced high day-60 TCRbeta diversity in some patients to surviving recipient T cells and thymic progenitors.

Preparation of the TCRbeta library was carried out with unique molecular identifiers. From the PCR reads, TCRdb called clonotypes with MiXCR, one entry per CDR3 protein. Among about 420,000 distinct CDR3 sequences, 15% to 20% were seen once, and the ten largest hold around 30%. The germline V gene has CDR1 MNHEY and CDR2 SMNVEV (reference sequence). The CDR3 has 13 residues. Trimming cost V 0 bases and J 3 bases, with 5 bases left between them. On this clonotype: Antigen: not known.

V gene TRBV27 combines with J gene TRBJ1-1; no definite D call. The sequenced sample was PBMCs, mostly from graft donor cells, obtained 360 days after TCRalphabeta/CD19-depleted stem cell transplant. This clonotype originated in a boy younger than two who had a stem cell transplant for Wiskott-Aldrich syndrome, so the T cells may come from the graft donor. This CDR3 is CASSLSKDTEAFF. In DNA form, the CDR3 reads TGTGCCAGCAGTTTATCGAAGGACACTGAAGCTTTCTTT.